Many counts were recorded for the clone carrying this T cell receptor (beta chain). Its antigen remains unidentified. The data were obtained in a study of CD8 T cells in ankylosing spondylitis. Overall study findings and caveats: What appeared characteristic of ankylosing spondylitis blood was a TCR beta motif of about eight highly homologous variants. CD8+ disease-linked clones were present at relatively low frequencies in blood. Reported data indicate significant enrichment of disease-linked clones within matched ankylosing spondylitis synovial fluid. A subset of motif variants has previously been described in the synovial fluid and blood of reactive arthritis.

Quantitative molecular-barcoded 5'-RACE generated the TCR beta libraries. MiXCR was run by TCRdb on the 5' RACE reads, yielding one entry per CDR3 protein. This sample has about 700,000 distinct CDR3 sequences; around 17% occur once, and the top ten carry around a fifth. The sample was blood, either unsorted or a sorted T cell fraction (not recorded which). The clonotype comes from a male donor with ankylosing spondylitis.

The CDR3 loop reads CSVLLSGANVLTF. As DNA, the CDR3 is TGCAGCGTTTTACTCTCTGGGGCCAACGTCCTGACTTTC. The chain joins TRBV29-1 to TRBJ2-6; no firm D call. This CDR3 region has 13 residues. Germline V gene sequence: CDR1 SQVTM, CDR2 ANQGSEA. V was pared by 5 bases and J by 0 bases, with 5 bases between. Combining the CDR3 with reference TRBV29-1 and TRBJ2-6 gives the whole variable domain SAVISQKPSRDICQRGTSLTIQCQVDSQVTMMFWYRQQPGQSLTLIATANQGSEATYESGFVIDKFPISRPNLTFSTLTVSNMSPEDSSIYLCSVLLSGANVLTFGAGSRLTVL.